The 22 T cell receptor beta chains listed next were all sequenced from one sample in a study of CD8 T cells in ankylosing spondylitis (dated by TCRdb to between 2016 and 2019). What the research found in general, with its limitations: Blood from ankylosing spondylitis patients appeared to be characterized by a TCR beta motif composed of several highly homologous amino acid variants.

The receptor library was made with 5' RACE. Sequenced using an Illumina HiSeq 2500. TCRdb took the public reads, trimmed them with fastp at Q25, ran MiXCR for clone calling and kept in-frame beta chains. Each CDR3 protein gets just one entry, which takes the most common genes and DNA from the rows behind it. This sample lists 800,000 to 900,000 distinct CDR3 sequences; 10% to 15% were detected once. About 0.5% of the sample lies in the top ten. These TCRs are of unknown antigen specificity. Sequences were obtained from blood, either unsorted or a sorted T cell fraction (not recorded which). These receptor sequences come from a male donor with ankylosing spondylitis.

The chain recombines TRBV20-1 with TRBJ2-3, with D possibly called TRBD1 or TRBD2 (5 bases each). V was clipped by 3 bases and J by 2 bases, with 15 bases between them. This CDR3 is 15 amino acids long. Germline CDR1 and CDR2: DFQATT and SNEGSKA (reference sequence). CDR3 in DNA: TGCAGTGCTAGTCGGGGACCCTTTACCACAGATACGCAGTATTTT. This translates into CSASRGPFTTDTQYF.

The J gene is TRBJ2-7, the V gene TRBV6-1, with 7 bases matching TRBD2. Germline trimming cut 5 bases from V and 3 bases from J; bases unmatched to any gene: 10. From germline, CDR1 is MNHNS and CDR2 SASEGT. The CDR3 has 15 residues. CDR3 coding DNA: TGTGCCAGCAGTCCGCGGGTATCGGGAGGCTACGAGCAGTACTTC. Its protein product is CASSPRVSGGYEQYF.

The V call is TRBV20-1, the J call TRBJ1-5, with no clear D. V lost 1 base and J lost 0, with 10 bases in between. The germline gives CDR1 DFQATT, CDR2 SNEGSKA (reference sequence). The CDR3 is 15 amino acids. The CDR3 nucleotides are TGCAGTGCTAGAGCCCACGTATATAGCAATCAGCCCCAGCATTTT. Protein: CSARAHVYSNQPQHF.

The J gene is TRBJ2-2, the V gene TRBV5-5; D gene unclear. The V end lost 1 base, the J end lost 8 bases, and 15 bases lay between the germline ends. Germline V CDR1 and CDR2: SGHKS, YYEKEE (reference sequence). The CDR3 totals 15 residues. CDR3 loop: CASSLWALPGGELFF. DNA for the CDR3: TGTGCCAGCAGCTTGTGGGCCCTCCCCGGGGGGGAGCTGTTTTTT.

The V and J genes are TRBV24-1 and TRBJ2-1; 8 nucleotides agree with TRBD1. From germline, CDR1 is KGHDR and CDR2 SFDVKD. The V gene end was trimmed by 1 base and the J gene end by 7 bases; junction bases not matched to a gene: 5. The CDR3 totals 15 residues. In DNA, the CDR3 is TGTGCCACCAGTGATTTCGGGACAGGTATTAATGAGCAGTTCTTC. Translating gives CATSDFGTGINEQFF.

This chain uses TRBV10-3 with TRBJ2-5; D gene uncertain. The CDR3 runs to 13 residues. The V gene lost 4 bases and the J gene lost 1 base, with 7 bases spanning the gap. CDR1 and CDR2 (germline): ENHRY, SYGVKD. The CDR3 region is CAISGAAQETQYF. CDR3 nucleotides: TGTGCCATCAGTGGGGCGGCCCAAGAGACCCAGTACTTC.

The rearrangement joins TRBV11-3 to TRBJ2-1; possibly TRBD2 for D (6 bases). The CDR3 runs to 16 residues. V was clipped by 6 bases and J by 1 base, with 16 bases between them. Looked up from germline, CDR1 is SGHNT and CDR2 is YENEEA. The CDR3 bases are TGTGCCAGCAGTCAAGGCCCTAGCGTTTCCTACAATGAGCAGTTCTTC. Its protein is CASSQGPSVSYNEQFF.

This clonotype was detected only a few times. The V and J genes are TRBV5-1 and TRBJ2-6; 7 positions agree with TRBD1. This CDR3 has 15 residues. J lost 1 base, V lost 7 bases, and 5 bases had no gene match. Germline V gene data show CDR1 as SGHRS and CDR2 as YFSETQ. The CDR3: CASPLRGSGANVLTF. CDR3 nucleotides: TGCGCCAGCCCACTCAGGGGGTCTGGGGCCAACGTCCTGACTTTC. Variable domain in full (rest from reference TRBV5-1 and TRBJ2-6): KAGVTQTPRYLIKTRGQQVTLSCSPISGHRSVSWYQQTPGQGLQFLFEYFSETQRNKGNFPGRFSGRQFSNSRSEMNVSTLELGDSALYLCASPLRGSGANVLTFGAGSRLTVL.

This clonotype was seen a few times. V gene TRBV10-3 combines with J gene TRBJ2-1; 11 nucleotides match TRBD2. CDR3 length: 17 residues. Trimming removed 3 bases from V and 0 bases from J; junction bases left unmatched: 4. CDR1 is ENHRY, CDR2 SYGVKD, per germline. This CDR3 reads CAISETTSGVSYNEQFF. The CDR3 DNA reads TGTGCCATCAGTGAAACGACTAGCGGGGTCTCCTACAATGAGCAGTTCTTC.

This clonotype was counted a few times. The J gene is TRBJ2-7, the V gene TRBV29-1; D is perhaps TRBD2 (5 bases). V lost 4 bases and J 2 bases, leaving 12 bases between the germline ends. CDR3 length equals 13 residues. Germline values: CDR1 SQVTM, CDR2 ANQGSEA. CDR3 loop: CSVAPGSTYEQYF. The CDR3 DNA is TGCAGCGTTGCTCCGGGATCAACCTACGAGCAGTACTTC.

V is TRBV29-1 and J is TRBJ2-1, with 9 positions matching TRBD2. CDR1 is SQVTM, CDR2 ANQGSEA, per germline. CDR3 length: 17 amino acids. Trimming took 4 bases from V and 0 from J; bases not matched to a gene: 10. The CDR3 sequence: CSVVGGRALNSYNEQFF. The DNA of the CDR3 is TGCAGCGTTGTTGGCGGGAGGGCCTTGAACTCCTACAATGAGCAGTTCTTC.

This clonotype was detected ten times or more. The chain has TRBV12-3 or TRBV12-4 and TRBJ1-1, with D hard to call. Trimming left V 6 bases short and J 6 bases short, with 11 bases between. The CDR3 covers 12 residues. The CDR3 here is CASSPGRPEAFF. CDR3 bases: TGTGCCAGCAGCCCCGGGAGACCTGAAGCTTTCTTT.

This clonotype was found a few times. V is TRBV20-1 and J is TRBJ2-7; D is unclear. V lost 2 bases and J lost 9, with 11 bases in between. The CDR3 is 11 amino acids. In germline, CDR1 is DFQATT, CDR2 SNEGSKA (reference sequence). The DNA of the CDR3 is TGCAGTGCTAGACCCCCTGGCGCGCAGTACTTC. Encoded protein: CSARPPGAQYF.

The chain recombines TRBV12-3 or TRBV12-4 with TRBJ2-1, with 8 bases fitting TRBD2. V gave up 6 bases and J gave up 10 bases; unmatched junction bases: 5. The CDR3 loop spans 12 amino acids. This CDR3 is CASRRIAGEQFF. CDR3 DNA: TGTGCCAGCAGGCGCATAGCGGGGGAGCAGTTCTTC.

This clonotype was seen a handful of times. The rearrangement joins TRBV20-1 to TRBJ2-1; the D is unclear. The CDR3 runs 11 residues. Trimming left V 3 bases short and J 8 bases short, with 8 bases between. Germline CDR1 reads DFQATT; CDR2 reads SNEGSKA (reference sequence). CDR3 sequence reads: CSASPNDEQFF. CDR3 nucleotides: TGCAGTGCTAGTCCCAACGATGAGCAGTTCTTC.

V usage is TRBV20-1 and J usage is TRBJ1-5; D may be TRBD1 (5 bases). V lost 2 bases to trimming and J lost 0 bases, with 14 bases between them. The CDR3 runs 16 residues. The germline V gene encodes CDR1 DFQATT and CDR2 SNEGSKA (reference sequence). CDR3 sequence reads: CSARLIRGDSNQPQHF. The CDR3 DNA sequence: TGCAGTGCTAGACTTATTCGGGGGGATAGCAATCAGCCCCAGCATTTT.

V gene TRBV25-1 combines with J gene TRBJ2-1; either TRBD1 or TRBD2 may supply D (7 bases each). The germline V gene has CDR1 MGHDK and CDR2 SYGVNS. This CDR3 has 17 residues. V was trimmed by 1 base and J by 7 bases, leaving 20 bases between them. The CDR3 DNA reads TGTGCCAGCAGTGAATGGGGGGAGGGGGCGCATGTAAATGAGCAGTTCTTC. It is translated as CASSEWGEGAHVNEQFF.

This chain connects TRBV12-3 or TRBV12-4 to TRBJ2-7, with D hard to call. The V end was cut by 8 bases, the J end by 1 base, with 21 bases between. The CDR3 contains 16 residues. CDR3 nucleotides: TGTGCCAGCTCCTATCAATCCGGCGTAGGTTCCTACGAGCAGTACTTC. Translated: CASSYQSGVGSYEQYF.

This clonotype was detected only a few times. The gene calls are TRBV4-3 and TRBJ2-3; D remains ambiguous. Deletions cut 4 bases from V and 0 bases from J, with 11 bases between. Germline-derived CDR1 and CDR2 are LGHNA and YSLEER. The CDR3 loop spans 15 amino acids. The CDR3 reads CASSRFEGSTDTQYF. For the CDR3, the DNA is TGCGCCAGCAGCCGATTCGAAGGCAGCACAGATACGCAGTATTTT.

The V and J genes are TRBV5-1 and TRBJ2-5, with TRBD1 identical over 7 bases. V lost 7 bases, J lost 5 bases, and 14 bases stayed unmatched. The germline CDR1 and CDR2 sequences are SGHRS and YFSETQ. The CDR3 length is 15 residues. The CDR3 here is CASRRQGNIQETQYF. CDR3 sequence (DNA): TGCGCCAGCCGGAGACAGGGAAACATTCAGGAGACCCAGTACTTC. The entire variable domain, with the rest obtained from reference TRBV5-1 and TRBJ2-5, is as follows: KAGVTQTPRYLIKTRGQQVTLSCSPISGHRSVSWYQQTPGQGLQFLFEYFSETQRNKGNFPGRFSGRQFSNSRSEMNVSTLELGDSALYLCASRRQGNIQETQYFGPGTRLLVL.

This clonotype was seen a handful of times. The V gene is TRBV2, the J gene TRBJ2-3; no firm D call. V lost 7 bases, J lost 2 bases, and 7 bases lay in between. The CDR3 spans 12 residues. Germline CDR1 SNHLY, CDR2 FYNNEI. CDR3 nucleotide sequence: TGTGCCAGCAAACCGCTCACAGATACGCAGTATTTT. Amino acid sequence: CASKPLTDTQYF.

The chain has TRBV2 and TRBJ2-5; D is perhaps TRBD1 or TRBD2 (5 bases each). The CDR3 has 13 amino acids. The ends were cut back, 7 bases at V and 4 bases at J, with 13 bases in the middle. CDR1 and CDR2 (germline): SNHLY, FYNNEI. The CDR3 DNA is TGTGCCAGCACCGGGGAGAGGGGAGAGACCCAGTACTTC. As protein: CASTGERGETQYF.